The text below deals with one T cell receptor (beta chain). Its antigen is undetermined. Use of 60 Vbeta and 13 Jbeta primers characterized the PCR. Sequenced by immunoSEQ multiplex PCR; TCRdb stores in-frame clones only, minus some. The table lists 150,000 or so clones, 82% of them singletons. Germline V CDR1 and CDR2: MDHEN, SYDVKM. The ends were cut back, 4 bases at V and 8 bases at J, with 11 bases in the middle. The CDR3 length is 12 residues. The data stem from a study of cytomegalovirus exposure and HLA in healthy donors. Findings and caveats of the study: Presence/absence analyses assumed roughly uniform sequencing depth across donors, which may not hold. CMV antigen specificity was confirmed in vitro for three CMV-associated chains. Versus the approximately 700-donor mean, an Asian-associated ancestry cluster reportedly showed fewer N-insertions in a later analysis. Many donors shared some public TCRs, even though most TCR sequences were rare.

Sequenced: PBMCs. The rearrangement joins TRBV28 to TRBJ1-2; possibly TRBD1 for D (5 bases). This sequence was found in a male donor in good health and CMV-seronegative. The CDR3 here is CASSSRVDGYTF. CDR3 DNA sequence: TGTGCCAGCAGTTCCAGGGTAGACGGCTACACCTTC.